Following are 10 T cell receptor beta chains from one sample sequenced in a study of T-cell reconstitution after alpha-beta-depleted transplantation in children. Construction of the TCRbeta library involved unique molecular identifiers. A single record per CDR3 protein comes from TCRdb applying MiXCR to the PCR reads. The sample has approximately 350,000 distinct CDR3 sequences; 13% are singletons. The specimen comprised PBMCs, sampled from the stem cell graft. The source is a human donor who donated a stem cell graft to a child with Fanconi anemia.

This clonotype was recorded many times. The chain uses TRBV6-2 or TRBV6-3 and TRBJ1-1; D is uncertain. Looked up from germline, CDR1 is MNHEY and CDR2 is SVGEGT. The CDR3 sequence is 14 residues long. Trimming removed 8 bases at V and 5 bases at J, with 18 bases between. CDR3 coding DNA: TGTGCCAGCCACACAATGGTAGCGATGACTGAAGCTTTCTTT. Protein: CASHTMVAMTEAFF.

This clonotype was seen only a few times. This chain uses TRBV6-2 or TRBV6-3 with TRBJ2-7, with D perhaps TRBD1 (6 bases). V lost 7 bases to trimming and J lost 0 bases, with 16 bases between them. CDR1 is MNHEY and CDR2 is SVGEGT in the germline V gene. This CDR3 is 15 amino acids long. In DNA form, the CDR3 reads TGTGCCAGCAATGAACAGGGTACTCCCTCCTACGAGCAGTACTTC. This sequence encodes CASNEQGTPSYEQYF.

V and J are TRBV20-1 and TRBJ2-3; 8 bases are shared with TRBD2. The CDR3 is 16 residues long. The V gene end was trimmed by 6 bases and the J gene end by 0 bases; junction bases not matched to a gene: 11. In germline, CDR1 is DFQATT, CDR2 SNEGSKA (reference sequence). The DNA of the CDR3 is TGCAGTGCCAGAAGTCCAGCGGGGGCTAGCACAGATACGCAGTATTTT. It is translated as CSARSPAGASTDTQYF.

This rearrangement joins TRBV12-3 or TRBV12-4 to TRBJ1-2; D is possibly TRBD1 (5 bases). The CDR3 runs 13 residues. V shed 5 bases and J shed 11 bases, with 18 bases lying between them. CDR3 residues: CASSPKWQGSYTF. CDR3 bases: TGTGCCAGCAGTCCCAAATGGCAGGGAAGTTACACCTTC.

This clonotype came up a few times. The V gene is TRBV5-6, the J gene TRBJ2-6, with unresolved D. V was cut by 6 bases and J by 4 bases, with 11 bases left in between. Germline loops: CDR1 SGHDT, CDR2 YYEEEE. This CDR3 has 14 residues. CDR3 in DNA: TGTGCCAGCACTTCTCAGATGGGGGCCAACGTCCTGACTTTC. Protein sequence: CASTSQMGANVLTF.

V usage is TRBV4-2 and J usage is TRBJ2-3, with D perhaps TRBD2 (7 bases). In germline, CDR1 is LGHNA, CDR2 YNFKEQ. Between the trimmed V and J ends, which lost 0 bases and 2 bases, there was a span of 15 bases. The CDR3 totals 17 residues. CDR3: CASSQDRGGGPTDTQYF. CDR3 DNA sequence: TGTGCCAGCAGCCAAGATCGAGGGGGGGGCCCCACAGATACGCAGTATTTT.

This chain connects TRBV5-1 to TRBJ2-1; D is unresolved. Germline V lookup: CDR1 SGHRS, CDR2 YFSETQ. CDR3 length: 15 amino acids. Deletions cut 5 bases from V and 1 base from J, with 13 bases between. CDR3 residues: CASRYDGASYNEQFF. The CDR3 DNA follows: TGCGCCAGCAGATATGACGGAGCTTCCTACAATGAGCAGTTCTTC.

There are many counts of this clonotype. CDR3 DNA sequence: TGTGCCAGCTCACCTCCGGCGAGGGACAATGAGCAGTTCTTC. Its translation is CASSPPARDNEQFF. This chain links TRBV18 with TRBJ2-1, with a weak D call TRBD2 (5 bases). The length of the CDR3 is 14 residues. The V gene lost 3 bases and the J gene lost 5 bases, with 11 bases spanning the gap. Germline CDR1 KGHSH, CDR2 LQKENI.

In this sample, this clonotype turned up many times. The rearrangement joins TRBV29-1 to TRBJ1-1, with TRBD1 identical over 12 bases. Germline values: CDR1 SQVTM, CDR2 ANQGSEA. With 1 base clipped from V and 0 bases from J, the junction kept 6 bases outside the gene matches. This CDR3 has 17 residues. The CDR3 region is CSVEGGQGARMNTEAFF. The CDR3 DNA sequence: TGCAGCGTTGAAGGGGGACAGGGGGCAAGGATGAACACTGAAGCTTTCTTT.

The rearrangement links TRBV6-2 or TRBV6-3 to TRBJ2-7, with 7 bases matching TRBD1. This CDR3 spans 15 amino acids. Trimming took 4 bases from V and 2 from J; bases not matched to a gene: 8. Germline V gene lookup returns CDR1 MNHEY and CDR2 SVGEGT. CDR3 sequence reads: CASSSGEGQAYEQYF. DNA of the CDR3: TGTGCCAGCAGTTCCGGGGAAGGACAGGCCTACGAGCAGTACTTC.